This T cell receptor beta chain was identified during a study of cytomegalovirus exposure and HLA in healthy donors. Study observations and caveats: Some V segments, TRBV6-2 and TRBV6-3 among them, were indistinguishable and were therefore excluded. Later examination showed HLA-associated TCR beta chains had greater clonal expansion than equally common others.

The count of this clone is one. Its antigen remains unidentified. The PCR had 60 Vbeta and 13 Jbeta primers. Produced via immunoSEQ multiplex PCR; TCRdb's table is partial and in-frame only. Counted here are 130,000 or so clones, approximately 80% occurring once; the ten biggest clones make up around 1.3%. Donors counted as nominally healthy when sampled, yet unrecorded immune exposures were likely. The CDR3 is 15 amino acids. Looked up from germline, CDR1 is SGDLS and CDR2 is YYNGEE. V was pared by 0 bases and J by 4 bases, with 2 bases of the junction left unmatched. Material: PBMCs. This receptor was identified in a woman in her forties in good health and CMV-seronegative. V is TRBV9 and J is TRBJ2-2; 8 bases agree with TRBD1. The CDR3 loop is CASSVGDRGTGELFF. CDR3 in DNA: TGTGCCAGCAGCGTAGGAGACAGGGGCACCGGGGAGCTGTTTTTT.